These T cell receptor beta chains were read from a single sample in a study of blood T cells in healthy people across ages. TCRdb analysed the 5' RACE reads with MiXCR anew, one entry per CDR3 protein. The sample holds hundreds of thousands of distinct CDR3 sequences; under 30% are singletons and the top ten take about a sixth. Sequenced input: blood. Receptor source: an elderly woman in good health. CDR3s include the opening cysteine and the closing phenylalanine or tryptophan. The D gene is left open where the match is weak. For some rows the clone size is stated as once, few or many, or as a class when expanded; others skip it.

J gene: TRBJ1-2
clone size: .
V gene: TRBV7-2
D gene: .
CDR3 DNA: TGTGCCAGCAGCTTACGGTTGGAGGGCTACACCTTC
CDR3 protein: CASSLRLEGYTF

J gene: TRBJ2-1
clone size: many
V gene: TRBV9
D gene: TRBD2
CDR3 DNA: TGTGCCAGCAGCCCAATACCAGCGGGGGGGCTCCATGAGCAGTTCTTC
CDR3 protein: CASSPIPAGGLHEQFF

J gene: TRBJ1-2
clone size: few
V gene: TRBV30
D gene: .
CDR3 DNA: TGTGCCTGGAGACTCAGGGTTGGGTATGGCTACACCTTC
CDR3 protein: CAWRLRVGYGYTF

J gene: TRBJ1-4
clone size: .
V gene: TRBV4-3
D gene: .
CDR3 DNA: TGCGCCAGCAGGCAGGAGGGACGAGCTAATGAAAAACTGTTTTTT
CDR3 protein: CASRQEGRANEKLFF

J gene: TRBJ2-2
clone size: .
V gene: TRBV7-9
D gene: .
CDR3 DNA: TGTGCCAGCAGCTTATCTTCTTCGAACACCGGGGAGCTGTTTTTT
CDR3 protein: CASSLSSSNTGELFF

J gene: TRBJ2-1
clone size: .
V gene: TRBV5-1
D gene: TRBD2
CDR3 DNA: TGCGCCAGCAGCTGGAGGACTAGCGGGGGGAACAATGAGCAGTTCTTC
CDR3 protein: CASSWRTSGGNNEQFF

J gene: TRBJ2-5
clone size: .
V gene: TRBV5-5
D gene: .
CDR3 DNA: TGTGCCAGCAGCCGGGCCCGGGGGACCCAGTACTTC
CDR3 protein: CASSRARGTQYF

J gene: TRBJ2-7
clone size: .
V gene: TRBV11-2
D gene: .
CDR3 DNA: TGTGCCAGCAGCTTAATCCCGCCCCGGGGGCTGGGGTTTTACGAGCAGTACTTC
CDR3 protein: CASSLIPPRGLGFYEQYF

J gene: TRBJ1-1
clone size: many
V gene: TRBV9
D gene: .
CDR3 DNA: TGTGCCAGCAGCGTAGCCGTGAACACTGAAGCTTTCTTT
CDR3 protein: CASSVAVNTEAFF

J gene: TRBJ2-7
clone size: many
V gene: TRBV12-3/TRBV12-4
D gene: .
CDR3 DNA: TGTGCCAGCAGTGCGGCCGGGAGTAGCGAGCAGTACTTC
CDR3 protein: CASSAAGSSEQYF

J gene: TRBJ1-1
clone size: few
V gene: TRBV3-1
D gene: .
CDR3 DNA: TGTGCCAGCAGCCAAGGTTTTACTGAAGCTTTCTTT
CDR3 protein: CASSQGFTEAFF

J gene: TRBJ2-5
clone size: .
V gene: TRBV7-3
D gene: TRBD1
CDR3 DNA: TGTGCCAGCAGCCCCATCGGGACAGGGGATGAGCAGTACTTC
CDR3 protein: CASSPIGTGDEQYF

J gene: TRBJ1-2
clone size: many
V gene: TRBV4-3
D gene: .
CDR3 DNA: TGCGCCAGCAGCCAAGAAATCTCCACTAACTATGGCTACACCTTC
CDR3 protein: CASSQEISTNYGYTF

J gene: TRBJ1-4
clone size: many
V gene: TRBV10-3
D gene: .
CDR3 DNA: TGTGCCATCAGGTCGGACAGCAGCGGTGAAAAACTGTTTTTT
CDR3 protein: CAIRSDSSGEKLFF

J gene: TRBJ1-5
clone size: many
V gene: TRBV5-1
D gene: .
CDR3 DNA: TGCGCCAGCAGCTTGGGAGGGGTCGGTCAGCCCCAGCATTTT
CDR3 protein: CASSLGGVGQPQHF

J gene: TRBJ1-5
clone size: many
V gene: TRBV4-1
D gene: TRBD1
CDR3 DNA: TGCGCCAGCAGCCCAACAGGGACAGGGGCCTATCAGCCCCAGCATTTT
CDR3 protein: CASSPTGTGAYQPQHF